This TCR beta chain originates from a study of blood T cell repertoires in COVID-19. Turning to the study itself: Sample material is recorded as cDNA or gDNA derived from T cells, B-cell-depleted T cells, or PBMCs.

Here immunoSEQ multiplex PCR was the method, and the copy in TCRdb shows in-frame clones only, minus some. The data contain 55,000 or so clones, roughly 80% of them singletons. Germline V CDR1 and CDR2: LGHNA, YNFKEQ. CDR3 length: 17 residues. Trimming cost V 0 bases and J 8 bases; bases outside gene matches: 5. J is TRBJ1-6 and V is TRBV4-2; 12 nucleotides line up with TRBD1. Material: peripheral blood. The source of this sequence is a human donor in a cohort sampled during active or convalescent COVID-19. CDR3 amino acids: CASSQEPRDRGHSPLHF. The CDR3 DNA follows: TGTGCCAGCAGCCAAGAGCCCCGGGACAGGGGGCATTCACCCCTCCACTTT.